This T cell receptor beta chain was sequenced for a study of T cell clones after liver transplantation. Sequenced by immunoSEQ multiplex PCR; TCRdb stores in-frame clones only, minus some. The table records some 70,000 clones, 80% of them present only once. The CDR3 contains 16 residues. Trimming removed 0 bases from V and 0 bases from J; junction bases left unmatched: 7. The V gene's germline CDR1 is GTSNPN and CDR2 SVGIG (reference sequence). The chain combines TRBV30 with TRBJ2-7; TRBD2 matches 8 bases. This specimen consisted of CD4+ T cells from blood, obtained before liver transplant. The receptor's source is a human donor who received a liver transplant. CDR3 DNA sequence: TGTGCCTGGAGTGTAGCACGAACTAGCGGCTCCTACGAGCAGTACTTC. Protein sequence: CAWSVARTSGSYEQYF.